These T cell receptor beta chains were read from a single sample in a study of T cells in Graves' hyperthyroidism and ophthalmopathy. TCRdb ran MiXCR on the multiplex PCR reads and lists one entry per CDR3 protein. The table lists under 250,000 distinct CDR3 sequences, roughly 15% of them singletons. The sample comprised blood. All receptors derive from a man aged 45-60 years with Graves' hyperthyroidism. Both conserved end residues are part of each CDR3. A D gene is named only where the DNA matches it firmly. The size of a clone is reported for some rows only, either as once, few or many, or as a class for expanded clones.

j_call | d_call | v_call | clone_size | cdr3_nt | cdr3_aa
TRBJ2-1 | TRBD2 | TRBV7-9 | many | TGTGCCAGCAGCTTAGCTCTAGCGGGAGCCTACAATGAGCAGTTCTTC | CASSLALAGAYNEQFF
TRBJ2-1 | TRBD2 | TRBV7-9 | many | TGTGCCAGCAGCTCCGGGACTAGCGGGAGACATGGGCAGTTCTTC | CASSSGTSGRHGQFF
TRBJ2-7 | . | TRBV18 | many | TGTGCCAGCTCACCGACCAGGCGAACATACGAGCAGTACTTC | CASSPTRRTYEQYF
TRBJ2-7 | TRBD2 | TRBV7-2 | . | TGTGCCAGCAGCCTTTCCGGGACTAGCCGGCACGAGCAGTACTTC | CASSLSGTSRHEQYF
TRBJ2-4 | . | TRBV11-2 | many | TGTGCCAGCAGCTTAGTAGGGACAAACATTCAGTACTTC | CASSLVGTNIQYF
TRBJ2-3 | . | TRBV4-1 | few | TGCGCCAGCAGCCAAGAAAAGGGCACAGATACGCAGTATTTT | CASSQEKGTDTQYF
TRBJ1-5 | . | TRBV20-1 | . | TGCAGTGCTAGAGATCAATCTGCAAGGCACTTCAATCAGCCCCAGCATTTT | CSARDQSARHFNQPQHF
TRBJ2-2 | TRBD2 | TRBV3-1 | many | TGTGCCAGCAGCCGGGCCCTAGCGGCCAACACCGGGGAGCTGTTTTTT | CASSRALAANTGELFF
TRBJ2-3 | TRBD2 | TRBV3-1 | many | TGTGCCAGCAGCCAACTACCTAGCGGTCCTAGCACAGATACGCAGTATTTT | CASSQLPSGPSTDTQYF
TRBJ2-1 | TRBD2 | TRBV20-1 | many | TGCAGTGCGAAGGAGACTAGCGGGAGGGCCACTGAGCAGTTCTTC | CSAKETSGRATEQFF
TRBJ2-7 | . | TRBV5-1 | few | TGCGCCAGCAGCGGGTGGAACCCCTACGAGCAGTACTTC | CASSGWNPYEQYF
TRBJ1-2 | TRBD1 | TRBV5-1 | many | TGCGCCAGCACCTCCGGACAGGGGAATCCTGGCTACACCTTC | CASTSGQGNPGYTF
TRBJ2-7 | . | TRBV5-5 | . | TGTGCCAGCAGCTTGGATATGGCCTACGAGCAGTACTTC | CASSLDMAYEQYF
TRBJ2-1 | . | TRBV9 | . | TGTGCCAGCAGCGTAGTCGGGGGCGCCTACAATGAGCAGTTCTTC | CASSVVGGAYNEQFF
TRBJ1-5 | . | TRBV12-3/TRBV12-4 | once | TGTGCCAGCAGTTTAGCGAATAGGCCCGATCAGCCCCAGCATTTT | CASSLANRPDQPQHF
TRBJ1-3 | . | TRBV11-2 | many | TGTGCCAGCAGCTCTAGACAGAAATCGTCTGGAAACACCATATATTTT | CASSSRQKSSGNTIYF
TRBJ2-1 | TRBD2 | TRBV7-3 | many | TGTGCCAGCAGCCCCTGGGGGGGCAATGAGCAGTTCTTC | CASSPWGGNEQFF
TRBJ2-2 | TRBD2 | TRBV12-3/TRBV12-4 | few | TGTGCCAGCAGCAAAGACAGGGTAGGGACTAGCGGAACCGGGGAGCTGTTTTTT | CASSKDRVGTSGTGELFF
TRBJ2-2 | . | TRBV4-2 | few | TGTGCCAGCAGCCCCAGACTAGACACCGGGGAGCTGTTTTTT | CASSPRLDTGELFF
TRBJ2-7 | . | TRBV5-1 | many | TGCGCCAGCAGCCTCGGACAGCCCCCCTACGAGCAGTACTTC | CASSLGQPPYEQYF